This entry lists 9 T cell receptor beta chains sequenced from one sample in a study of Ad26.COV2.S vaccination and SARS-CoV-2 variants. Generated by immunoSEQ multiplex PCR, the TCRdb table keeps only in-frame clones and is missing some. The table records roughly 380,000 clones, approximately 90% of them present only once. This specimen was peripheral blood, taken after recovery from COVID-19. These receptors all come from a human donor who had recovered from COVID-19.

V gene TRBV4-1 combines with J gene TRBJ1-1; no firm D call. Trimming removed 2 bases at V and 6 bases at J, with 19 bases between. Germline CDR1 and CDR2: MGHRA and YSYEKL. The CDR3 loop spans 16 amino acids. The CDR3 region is CASSQRVGQDFSEAFF. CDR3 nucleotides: TGCGCCAGCAGCCAACGGGTGGGCCAGGATTTCTCTGAAGCTTTCTTT.

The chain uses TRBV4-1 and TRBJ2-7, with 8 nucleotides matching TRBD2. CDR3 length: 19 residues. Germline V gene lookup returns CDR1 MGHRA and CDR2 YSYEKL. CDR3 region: CPPSQDGGGAILGIYEQYF. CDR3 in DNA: TGCCCCCCCAGCCAAGACGGGGGGGGAGCGATTCTAGGTATATACGAGCAGTACTTC.

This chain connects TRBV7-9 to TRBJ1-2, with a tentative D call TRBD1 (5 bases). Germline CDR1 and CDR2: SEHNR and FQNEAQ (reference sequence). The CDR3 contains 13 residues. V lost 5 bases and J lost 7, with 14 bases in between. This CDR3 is CASSQGDFGGYTF. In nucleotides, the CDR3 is TGTGCCAGCAGCCAAGGGGACTTCGGTGGCTACACCTTC.

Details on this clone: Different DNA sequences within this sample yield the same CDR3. DNA of the CDR3: TGTGCCAGCAGTTACTCTAGCACCGGGGAGCTGTTTTTT. As protein: CASSYSSTGELFF. The rearrangement uses TRBV6-5 and TRBJ2-2; D not certain. In germline, CDR1 is MNHEY, CDR2 SVGAGI. V lost 0 bases and J lost 4, with 3 bases in between. This CDR3 spans 13 amino acids.

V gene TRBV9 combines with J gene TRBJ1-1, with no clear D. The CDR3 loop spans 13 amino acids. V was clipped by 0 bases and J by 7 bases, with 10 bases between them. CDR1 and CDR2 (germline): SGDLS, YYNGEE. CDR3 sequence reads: CASSVDGRDEAFF. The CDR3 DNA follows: TGTGCCAGCAGCGTAGACGGAAGAGATGAAGCTTTCTTT.

CDR3 sequence: CASSYSVSNTEAFF. The DNA of the CDR3 is TGTGCCAGCAGTTACTCTGTCTCGAACACTGAAGCTTTCTTT. V gene TRBV6-5 combines with J gene TRBJ1-1; D not certain. Germline-derived CDR1 and CDR2 are MNHEY and SVGAGI. V was trimmed by 0 bases and J by 1 base, leaving 6 bases between them. The CDR3 consists of 14 residues.

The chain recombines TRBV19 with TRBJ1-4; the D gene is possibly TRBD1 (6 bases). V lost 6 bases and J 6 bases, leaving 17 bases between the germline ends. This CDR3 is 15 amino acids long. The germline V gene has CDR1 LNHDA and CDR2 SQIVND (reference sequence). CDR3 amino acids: CASRRNRVLDEKLFF. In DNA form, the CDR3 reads TGTGCCAGTAGGCGAAACAGGGTATTGGATGAAAAACTGTTTTTT.

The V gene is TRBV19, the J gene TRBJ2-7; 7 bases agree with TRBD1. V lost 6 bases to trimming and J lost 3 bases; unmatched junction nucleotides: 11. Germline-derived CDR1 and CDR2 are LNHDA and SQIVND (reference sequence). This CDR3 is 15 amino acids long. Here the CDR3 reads CASSSPGQSVYEQYF. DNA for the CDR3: TGTGCCAGTAGCTCTCCGGGACAGAGCGTCTACGAGCAGTACTTC.

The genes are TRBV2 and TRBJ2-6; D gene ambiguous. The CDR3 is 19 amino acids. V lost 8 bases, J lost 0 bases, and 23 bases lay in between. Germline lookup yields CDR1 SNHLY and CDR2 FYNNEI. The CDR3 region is CASAWANSIFNSGANVLTF. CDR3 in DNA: TGTGCCAGCGCCTGGGCCAACAGTATTTTTAACTCTGGGGCCAACGTCCTGACTTTC.